A few counts support the clone carrying this T cell receptor (beta chain). TCRdb re-derived calls from the 5' RACE reads in MiXCR, one entry per CDR3 protein. The repertoire holds about 1.7 million distinct CDR3 sequences, with around a third as singletons. The data belong to a study of identical twins. Sequencing used cord blood. This TCR was recovered from a newborn girl in good health.

The CDR3 protein is CASSLGLQYEQYF. The CDR3, as DNA: TGTGCCAGCAGCTTAGGCCTTCAGTACGAGCAGTACTTC. The chain uses TRBV13 and TRBJ2-5; D is undetermined. The end of the DNA aligns better with TRBJ2-7, so the J call may be wrong. The CDR3 sequence is 13 residues long. Per the germline V gene, CDR1 is PRHDT and CDR2 is FYEKMQ (reference sequence).